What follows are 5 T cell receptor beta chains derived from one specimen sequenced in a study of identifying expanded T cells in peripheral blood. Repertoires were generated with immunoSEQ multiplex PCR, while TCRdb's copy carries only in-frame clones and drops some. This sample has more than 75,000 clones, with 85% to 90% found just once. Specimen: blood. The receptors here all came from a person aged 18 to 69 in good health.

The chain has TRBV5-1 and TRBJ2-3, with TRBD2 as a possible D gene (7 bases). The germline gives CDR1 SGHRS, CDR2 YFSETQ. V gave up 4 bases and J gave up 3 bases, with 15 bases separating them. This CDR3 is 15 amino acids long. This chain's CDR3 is CASSRGGRGTDTQYF. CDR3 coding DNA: TGCGCCAGCAGCAGAGGAGGGAGGGGGACAGATACGCAGTATTTT.

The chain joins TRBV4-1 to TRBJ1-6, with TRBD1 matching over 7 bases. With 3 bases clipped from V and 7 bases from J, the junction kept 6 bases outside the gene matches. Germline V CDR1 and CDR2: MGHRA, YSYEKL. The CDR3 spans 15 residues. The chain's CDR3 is CASSQTGTANSPLHF. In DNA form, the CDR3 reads TGCGCCAGCAGCCAGACCGGGACAGCCAATTCACCCCTCCACTTT.

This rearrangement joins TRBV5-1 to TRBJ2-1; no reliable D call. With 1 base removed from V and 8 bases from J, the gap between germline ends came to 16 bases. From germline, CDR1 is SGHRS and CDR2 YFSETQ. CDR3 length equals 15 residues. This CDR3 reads CASSLTPAPGDEQFF. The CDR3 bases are TGCGCCAGCAGCTTGACCCCGGCACCGGGCGATGAGCAGTTCTTC.

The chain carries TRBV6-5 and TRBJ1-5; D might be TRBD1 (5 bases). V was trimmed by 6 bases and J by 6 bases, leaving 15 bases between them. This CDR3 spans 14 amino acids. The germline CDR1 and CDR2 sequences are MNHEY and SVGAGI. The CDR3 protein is CASSRSGISQPQHF. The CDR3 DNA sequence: TGTGCCAGCAGCCGATCAGGGATCAGTCAGCCCCAGCATTTT.

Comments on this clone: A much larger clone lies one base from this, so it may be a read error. The CDR3 nucleotides are TGTGCCAGCAGTGTAACTAGCGGGGGGGCAGATACGCAGTATTTT. Translating it yields CASSVTSGGADTQYF. V is TRBV6-1 and J is TRBJ2-3, with 13 bases that match TRBD2. V lost 4 bases and J lost 4; bases outside the gene matches: 2. CDR1 is MNHNS, CDR2 SASEGT, per germline. The CDR3 has 15 residues.